This T cell receptor (beta chain) was obtained from a study of shared clonotypes between healthy human individuals. The unsorted PBMC sample used ten immunoSEQ deep assay plates. Clones were sequenced by immunoSEQ multiplex PCR, and TCRdb holds only the in-frame ones, with some missing. The sample has 450,000 to 600,000 clones; approximately 79% are singletons. CDR1 is SGHTA, CDR2 FQGNSA, per germline. This CDR3 is 16 amino acids long. Trimming took 5 bases from V and 4 from J, leaving 20 bases between them. This sequence was found in a woman in her forties in good health. Some clones in this sample may be carry-over from other donors' samples. The material sequenced was PBMCs. The rearrangement uses TRBV7-2 and TRBJ2-5, with a tentative D call TRBD2 (6 bases). For the CDR3, the DNA is TGTGCCAGCAGCCGAAGGAGGACGGGAGTGGGAGAGACCCAGTACTTC. Translation: CASSRRRTGVGETQYF.